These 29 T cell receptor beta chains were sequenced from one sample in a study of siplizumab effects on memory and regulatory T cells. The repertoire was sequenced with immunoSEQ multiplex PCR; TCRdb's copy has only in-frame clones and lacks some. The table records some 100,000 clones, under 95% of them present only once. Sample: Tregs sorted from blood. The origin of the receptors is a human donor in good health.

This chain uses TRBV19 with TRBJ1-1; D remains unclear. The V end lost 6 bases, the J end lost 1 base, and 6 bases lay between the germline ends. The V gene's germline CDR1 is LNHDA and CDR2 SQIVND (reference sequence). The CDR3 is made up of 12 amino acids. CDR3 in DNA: TGTGCCAGTAGGCGGGCGAACACTGAAGCTTTCTTT. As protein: CASRRANTEAFF.

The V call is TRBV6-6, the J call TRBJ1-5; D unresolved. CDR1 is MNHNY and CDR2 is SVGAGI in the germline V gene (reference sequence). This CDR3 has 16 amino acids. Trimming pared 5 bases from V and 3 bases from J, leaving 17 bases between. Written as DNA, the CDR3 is TGTGCCAGCAGTCCCCTCGGACGGGGTTTCAATCAGCCCCAGCATTTT. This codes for CASSPLGRGFNQPQHF.

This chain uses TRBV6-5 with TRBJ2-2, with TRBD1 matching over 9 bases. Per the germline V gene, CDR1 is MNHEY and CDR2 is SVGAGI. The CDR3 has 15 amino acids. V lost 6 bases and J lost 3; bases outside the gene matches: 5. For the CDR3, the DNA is TGTGCCAGCAGACCCCGGGACAGGGACACCGGGGAGCTGTTTTTT. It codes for CASRPRDRDTGELFF.

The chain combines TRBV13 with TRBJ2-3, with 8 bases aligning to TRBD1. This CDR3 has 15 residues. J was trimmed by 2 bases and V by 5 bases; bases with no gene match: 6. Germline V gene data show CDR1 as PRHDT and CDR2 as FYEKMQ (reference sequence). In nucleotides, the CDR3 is TGTGCCAGCAGCCCTCGGACAGGGAACACAGATACGCAGTATTTT. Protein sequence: CASSPRTGNTDTQYF.

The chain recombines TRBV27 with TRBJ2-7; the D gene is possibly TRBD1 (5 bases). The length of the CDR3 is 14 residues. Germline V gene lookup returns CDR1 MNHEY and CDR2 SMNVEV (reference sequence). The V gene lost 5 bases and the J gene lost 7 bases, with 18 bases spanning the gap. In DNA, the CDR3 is TGTGCCAGCAGTCCTAGGGTCCTGAACAGGGAGCAGTACTTC. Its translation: CASSPRVLNREQYF.

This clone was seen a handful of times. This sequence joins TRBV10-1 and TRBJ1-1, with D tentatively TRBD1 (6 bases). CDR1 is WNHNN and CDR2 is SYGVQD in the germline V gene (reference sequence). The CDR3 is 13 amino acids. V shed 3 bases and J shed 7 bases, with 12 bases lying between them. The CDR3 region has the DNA TGCGCCAGCAGTGAAATGGGAGGGGGTGAAGCTTTCTTT. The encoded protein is CASSEMGGGEAFF.

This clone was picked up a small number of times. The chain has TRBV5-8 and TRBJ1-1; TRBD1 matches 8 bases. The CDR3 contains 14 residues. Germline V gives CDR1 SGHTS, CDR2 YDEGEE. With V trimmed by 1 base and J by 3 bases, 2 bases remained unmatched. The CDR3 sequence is CASSLQGADTEAFF. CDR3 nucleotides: TGTGCCAGCAGCTTGCAGGGGGCAGACACTGAAGCTTTCTTT.

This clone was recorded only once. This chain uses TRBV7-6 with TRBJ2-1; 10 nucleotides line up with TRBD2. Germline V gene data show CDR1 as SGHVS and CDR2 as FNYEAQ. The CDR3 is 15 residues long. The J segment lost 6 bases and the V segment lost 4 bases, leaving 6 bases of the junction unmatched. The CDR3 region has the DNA TGTGCCAGCAGCTCCCTAGCGGGAGTGGCCAATGAGCAGTTCTTC. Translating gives CASSSLAGVANEQFF.

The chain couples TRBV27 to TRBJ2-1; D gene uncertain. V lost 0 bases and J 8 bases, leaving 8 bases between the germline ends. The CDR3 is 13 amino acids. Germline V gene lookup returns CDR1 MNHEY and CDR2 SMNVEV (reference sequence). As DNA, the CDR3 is TGTGCCAGCAGTTTATCAATTTGGGATGAGCAGTTCTTC. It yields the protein CASSLSIWDEQFF.

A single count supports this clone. The CDR3 is CASSLYGGRTEAFF. In nucleotides, the CDR3 is TGTGCCAGCAGTTTATATGGGGGTAGGACTGAAGCTTTCTTT. The chain links TRBV28 to TRBJ1-1; D perhaps matches TRBD1 (5 bases). The germline gives CDR1 MDHEN, CDR2 SYDVKM. This CDR3 spans 14 amino acids. With 1 base removed from V and 5 bases from J, the gap between germline ends came to 11 bases.

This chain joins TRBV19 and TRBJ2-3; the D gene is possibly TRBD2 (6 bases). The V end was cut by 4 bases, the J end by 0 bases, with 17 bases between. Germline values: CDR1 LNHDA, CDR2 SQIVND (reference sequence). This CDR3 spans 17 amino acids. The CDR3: CASSTGRAGFSTDTQYF. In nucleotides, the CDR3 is TGTGCCAGTAGTACCGGACGCGCGGGATTTAGCACAGATACGCAGTATTTT.

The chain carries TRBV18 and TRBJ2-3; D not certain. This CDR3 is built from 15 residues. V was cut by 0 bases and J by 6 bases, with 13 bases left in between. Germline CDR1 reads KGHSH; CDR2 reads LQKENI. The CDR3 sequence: CASSPPKGWVDTQYF. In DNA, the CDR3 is TGTGCCAGCTCACCACCGAAGGGCTGGGTTGATACGCAGTATTTT.

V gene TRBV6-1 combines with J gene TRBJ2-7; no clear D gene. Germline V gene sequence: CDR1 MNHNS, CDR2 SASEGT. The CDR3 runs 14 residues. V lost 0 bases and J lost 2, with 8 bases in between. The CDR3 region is CASSEARRTYEQYF. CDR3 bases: TGTGCCAGCAGTGAAGCTCGCAGAACCTACGAGCAGTACTTC.

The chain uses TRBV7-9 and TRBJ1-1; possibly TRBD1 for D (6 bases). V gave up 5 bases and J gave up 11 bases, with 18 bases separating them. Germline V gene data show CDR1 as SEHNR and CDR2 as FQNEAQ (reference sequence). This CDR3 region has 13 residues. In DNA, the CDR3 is TGTGCCAGCAGCCCGCGACAGGTGGGAGAGGCTTTCTTT. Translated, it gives CASSPRQVGEAFF.

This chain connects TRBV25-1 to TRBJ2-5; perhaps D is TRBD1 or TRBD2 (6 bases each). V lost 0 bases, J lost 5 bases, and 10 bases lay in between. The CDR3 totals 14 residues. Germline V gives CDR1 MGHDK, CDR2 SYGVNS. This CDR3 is CASSEYRGAETQYF. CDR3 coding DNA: TGTGCCAGCAGTGAATATAGGGGGGCCGAGACCCAGTACTTC.

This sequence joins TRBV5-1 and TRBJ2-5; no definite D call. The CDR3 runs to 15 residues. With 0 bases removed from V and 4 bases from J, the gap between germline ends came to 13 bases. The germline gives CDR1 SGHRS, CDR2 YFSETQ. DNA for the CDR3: TGCGCCAGCAGCTTGGGGAATCCCACTCTAGAGACCCAGTACTTC. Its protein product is CASSLGNPTLETQYF. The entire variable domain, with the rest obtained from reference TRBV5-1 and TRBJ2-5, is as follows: KAGVTQTPRYLIKTRGQQVTLSCSPISGHRSVSWYQQTPGQGLQFLFEYFSETQRNKGNFPGRFSGRQFSNSRSEMNVSTLELGDSALYLCASSLGNPTLETQYFGPGTRLLVL.

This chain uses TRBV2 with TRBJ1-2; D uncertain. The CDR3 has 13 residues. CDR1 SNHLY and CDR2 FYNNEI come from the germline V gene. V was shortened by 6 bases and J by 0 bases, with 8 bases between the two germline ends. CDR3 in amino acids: CASSPRTNYGYTF. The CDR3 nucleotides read TGTGCCAGCAGCCCAAGGACTAACTATGGCTACACCTTC.

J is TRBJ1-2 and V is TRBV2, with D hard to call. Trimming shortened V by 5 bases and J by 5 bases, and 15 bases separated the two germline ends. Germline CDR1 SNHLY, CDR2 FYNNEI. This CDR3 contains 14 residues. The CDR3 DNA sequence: TGTGCCAGCAGTTCAATGGACGCCGGGTATGGCTACACCTTC. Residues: CASSSMDAGYGYTF.

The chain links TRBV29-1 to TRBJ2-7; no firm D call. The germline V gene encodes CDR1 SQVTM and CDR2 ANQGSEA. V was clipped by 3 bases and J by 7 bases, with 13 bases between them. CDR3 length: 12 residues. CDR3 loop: CSVEDGRREQYF. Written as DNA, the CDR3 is TGCAGCGTTGAGGACGGCCGAAGAGAGCAGTACTTC.

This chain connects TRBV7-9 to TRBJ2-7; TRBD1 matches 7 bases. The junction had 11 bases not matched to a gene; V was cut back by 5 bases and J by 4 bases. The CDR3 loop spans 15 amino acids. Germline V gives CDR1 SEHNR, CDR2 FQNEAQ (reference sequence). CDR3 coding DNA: TGTGCCAGCAGCCTCGGAACAGGGGCTGTGTACGAGCAGTACTTC. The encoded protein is CASSLGTGAVYEQYF.

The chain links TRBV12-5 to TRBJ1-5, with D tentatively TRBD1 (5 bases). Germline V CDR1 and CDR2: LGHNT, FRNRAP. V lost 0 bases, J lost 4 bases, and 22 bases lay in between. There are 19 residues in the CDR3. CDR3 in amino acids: CASGLVRQLTPLQNQPQHF. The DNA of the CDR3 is TGTGCTAGTGGTTTGGTACGACAGTTAACCCCCCTCCAAAATCAGCCCCAGCATTTT.

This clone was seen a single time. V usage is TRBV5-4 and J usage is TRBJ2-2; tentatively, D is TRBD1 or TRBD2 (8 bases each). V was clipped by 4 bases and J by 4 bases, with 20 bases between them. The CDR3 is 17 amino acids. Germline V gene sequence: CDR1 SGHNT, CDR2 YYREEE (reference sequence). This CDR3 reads CASSRGGTGRGTGELFF. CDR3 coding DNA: TGTGCCAGCAGCCGGGGGGGGACAGGACGAGGCACCGGGGAGCTGTTTTTT.

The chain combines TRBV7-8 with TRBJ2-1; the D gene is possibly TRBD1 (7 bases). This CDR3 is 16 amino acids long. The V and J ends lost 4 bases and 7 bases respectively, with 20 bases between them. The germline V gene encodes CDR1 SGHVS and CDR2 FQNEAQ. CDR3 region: CASSSGGPPNRNEQFF. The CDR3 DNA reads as TGTGCCAGCAGCTCAGGGGGGCCCCCCAACCGGAATGAGCAGTTCTTC. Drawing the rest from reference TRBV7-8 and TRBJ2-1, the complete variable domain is GAGVSQSPRYKVAKRGQDVALRCDPISGHVSLFWYQQALGQGPEFLTYFQNEAQLDKSGLPSDRFFAERPEGSVSTLKIQRTQQEDSAVYLCASSSGGPPNRNEQFFGPGTRLTVL.

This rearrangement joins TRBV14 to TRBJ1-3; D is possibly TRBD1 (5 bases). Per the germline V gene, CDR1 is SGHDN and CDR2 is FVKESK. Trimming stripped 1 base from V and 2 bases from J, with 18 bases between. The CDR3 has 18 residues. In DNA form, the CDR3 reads TGTGCCAGCAGCCAAGCCCTCAACCCGAGGGGACCTGGAAACACCATATATTTT. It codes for CASSQALNPRGPGNTIYF.

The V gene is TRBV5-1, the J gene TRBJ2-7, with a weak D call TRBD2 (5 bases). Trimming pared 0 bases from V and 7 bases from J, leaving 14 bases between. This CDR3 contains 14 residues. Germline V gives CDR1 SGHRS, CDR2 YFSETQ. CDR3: CASSLGRASGEQYF. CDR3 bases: TGCGCCAGCAGCTTGGGGCGGGCGTCGGGGGAGCAGTACTTC. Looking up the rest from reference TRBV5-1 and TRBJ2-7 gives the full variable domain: KAGVTQTPRYLIKTRGQQVTLSCSPISGHRSVSWYQQTPGQGLQFLFEYFSETQRNKGNFPGRFSGRQFSNSRSEMNVSTLELGDSALYLCASSLGRASGEQYFGPGTRLTVT.

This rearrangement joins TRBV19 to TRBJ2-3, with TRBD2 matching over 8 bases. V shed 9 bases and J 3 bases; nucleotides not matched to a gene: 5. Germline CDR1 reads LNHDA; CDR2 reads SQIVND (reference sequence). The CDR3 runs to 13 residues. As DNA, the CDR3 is TGTGCCAGCAGAAGCGGGAGAACAGATACGCAGTATTTT. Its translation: CASRSGRTDTQYF.

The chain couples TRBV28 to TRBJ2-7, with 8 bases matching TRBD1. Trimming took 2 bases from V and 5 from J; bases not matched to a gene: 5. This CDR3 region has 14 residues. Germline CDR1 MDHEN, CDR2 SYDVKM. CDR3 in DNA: TGTGCCAGCAGTTTAAACCCGACAGGGGACGAGCAGTACTTC. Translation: CASSLNPTGDEQYF. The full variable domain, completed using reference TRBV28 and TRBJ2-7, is DVKVTQSSRYLVKRTGEKVFLECVQDMDHENMFWYRQDPGLGLRLIYFSYDVKMKEKGDIPEGYSVSREKKERFSLILESASTNQTSMYLCASSLNPTGDEQYFGPGTRLTVT.

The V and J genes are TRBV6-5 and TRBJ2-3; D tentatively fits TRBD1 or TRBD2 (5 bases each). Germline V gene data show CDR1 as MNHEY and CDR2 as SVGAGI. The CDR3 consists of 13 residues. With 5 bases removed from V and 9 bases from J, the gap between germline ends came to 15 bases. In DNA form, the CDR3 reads TGTGCCAGCAGTCGTTGGGACGGAGAGACGCAGTATTTT. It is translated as CASSRWDGETQYF.

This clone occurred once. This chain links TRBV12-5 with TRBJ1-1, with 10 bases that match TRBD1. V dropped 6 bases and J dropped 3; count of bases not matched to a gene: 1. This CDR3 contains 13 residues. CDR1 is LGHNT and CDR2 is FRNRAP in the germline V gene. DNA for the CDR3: TGTGCTAGTGGGGGACAGGGGTACACTGAAGCTTTCTTT. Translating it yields CASGGQGYTEAFF.